This TCR beta chain was obtained from a study of shared clonotypes between healthy human individuals. The CDR3 is 14 amino acids. Germline CDR1 MDHEN, CDR2 SYDVKM. Deletions cut 1 base from V and 3 bases from J, with 9 bases between. Clones were read by immunoSEQ multiplex PCR, and TCRdb kept only the in-frame ones, dropping some. The data contain about 1 million clones, around 74% of them singletons. Material for sequencing was memory CD4+ T cells sorted from blood. Subset here: CD45RA-negative fraction. The source of this sequence is a man between 18 and 29 years old in good health. The chain has TRBV28 and TRBJ2-5, with D possibly being TRBD1 or TRBD2 (5 bases each). The CDR3 coding sequence is TGTGCCAGCAGTTTATACGTGGGGGAAGAGACCCAGTACTTC. Residues: CASSLYVGEETQYF.